The T cell receptor (beta chain) under discussion was sequenced for a study of monozygotic twins with cystic fibrosis. Overall study results and limits: Co-twins had the most similar V usage for 13 of 16 pairs, J for 8.

TCRdb keeps only in-frame clones here, not all; method: immunoSEQ multiplex PCR. The sample lists approximately 36,000 clones, 90% to 95% occurring once. Comment on this clone: Its antigen is currently unknown.

The CDR3 has 14 amino acids. The V end lost 2 bases, the J end lost 2 bases, and 10 bases lay between the germline ends. Germline V gene sequence: CDR1 SGHTA, CDR2 FQGNSA. This receptor was taken from a boy between 2 and 15 years old with cystic fibrosis. The rearrangement uses TRBV7-2 and TRBJ2-7; D is possibly TRBD1 (6 bases). Sequences were obtained from blood. The CDR3 region has the DNA TGTGCCAGCAGCTTAACAGGGTCCCCCTACGAGCAGTACTTC. Translation gives CASSLTGSPYEQYF. The entire variable domain, with the rest obtained from reference TRBV7-2 and TRBJ2-7, is as follows: GAGVSQSPSNKVTEKGKDVELRCDPISGHTALYWYRQSLGQGLEFLIYFQGNSAPDKSGLPSDRFSAERTGGSVSTLTIQRTQQEDSAVYLCASSLTGSPYEQYFGPGTRLTVT.